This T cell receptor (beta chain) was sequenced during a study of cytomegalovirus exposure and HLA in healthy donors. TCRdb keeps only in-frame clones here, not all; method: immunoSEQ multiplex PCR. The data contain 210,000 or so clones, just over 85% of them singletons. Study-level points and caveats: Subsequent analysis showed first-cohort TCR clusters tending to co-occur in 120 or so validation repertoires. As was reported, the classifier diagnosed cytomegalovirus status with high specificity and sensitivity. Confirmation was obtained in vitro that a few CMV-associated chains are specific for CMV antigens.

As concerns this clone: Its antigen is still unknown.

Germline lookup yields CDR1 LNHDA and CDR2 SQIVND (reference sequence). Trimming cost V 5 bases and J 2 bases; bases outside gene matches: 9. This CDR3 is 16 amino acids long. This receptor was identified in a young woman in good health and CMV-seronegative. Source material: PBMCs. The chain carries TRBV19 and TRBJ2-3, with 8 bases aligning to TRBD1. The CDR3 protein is CASSQGTGRLTDTQYF. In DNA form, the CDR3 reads TGTGCCAGTAGTCAGGGGACAGGAAGACTCACAGATACGCAGTATTTT.